This T cell receptor (beta chain) was sequenced in a study of cytomegalovirus exposure and HLA in healthy donors. The donors (healthy individuals) were bone marrow donors. Primers for the PCR totalled 60 Vbeta and 13 Jbeta. Profiled with immunoSEQ multiplex PCR; TCRdb holds only in-frame clones, not every one. The sample yields approximately 180,000 clones, about 88% seen once. Findings of the study overall: Reportedly, a later analysis found an Asian-associated ancestry cluster had fewer N-insertions than the roughly 670-donor mean. Later analysis demonstrated an association between a missense DCLRE1C variant and TCR beta V- and J-gene trimming. The classifier, whose performance was assessed in both the original and validation cohorts, reportedly diagnosed cytomegalovirus status with high specificity and sensitivity.

Worth noting for this clone: Antigen unknown.

Sequencing input: PBMCs. This sequence was found in a girl younger than two in good health and CMV-seronegative.

The CDR3 region is CASSFAGETQYF. Written as DNA, the CDR3 is TGTGCCAGCAGCTTTGCCGGGGAGACCCAGTACTTC. The rearrangement links TRBV7-2 to TRBJ2-5; D remains unclear. The CDR3 runs 12 residues. Trimming left V 3 bases short and J 5 bases short, with 7 bases between. Germline V gene lookup returns CDR1 SGHTA and CDR2 FQGNSA.